Listed below are T cell receptor beta chains from one sample, sequenced in a study of blood T cells in healthy people across ages. TCRdb used MiXCR to reprocess the 5' RACE reads, holding one entry per CDR3 protein. The profile shows approximately 940,000 distinct CDR3 sequences, about 44% of them singletons. Sequences were obtained from blood. The source of these receptors is a man aged 25 to 40 in good health. Each CDR3 is given with its conserved first and last residue. Each record gives: J gene, V gene, D gene, clone size, CDR3 protein, CDR3 DNA. The D gene is left open where the match is weak. Part of the rows lack a size; the others show once, few, many or a class for expanded clones.

j_gene: TRBJ2-5
v_gene: TRBV29-1
d_gene: TRBD2
abundance: once
CDR3aa: CSVTAFAGGQETQYF
CDR3nt: TGCAGCGTTACCGCTTTCGCGGGGGGCCAAGAGACCCAGTACTTC

j_gene: TRBJ2-7
v_gene: TRBV7-9
d_gene: TRBD2
abundance: -
CDR3aa: CASSFSGPENEQYF
CDR3nt: TGTGCCAGCAGCTTTAGCGGGCCCGAGAACGAGCAGTACTTC

j_gene: TRBJ2-7
v_gene: TRBV10-3
d_gene: -
abundance: -
CDR3aa: CAVGTGTHYEQYF
CDR3nt: TGTGCCGTAGGGACCGGGACACACTACGAGCAGTACTTC

j_gene: TRBJ2-7
v_gene: TRBV7-9
d_gene: -
abundance: few
CDR3aa: CASSLVAIGEQYF
CDR3nt: TGTGCCAGCAGCTTAGTGGCCATCGGTGAGCAGTACTTC

j_gene: TRBJ2-1
v_gene: TRBV7-9
d_gene: TRBD2
abundance: -
CDR3aa: CATLPWGGSSYNEQFF
CDR3nt: TGTGCCACCCTACCTTGGGGGGGTAGCTCCTACAATGAGCAGTTCTTC

j_gene: TRBJ1-2
v_gene: TRBV5-1
d_gene: TRBD1
abundance: -
CDR3aa: CASSSSGQRGEYGYTF
CDR3nt: TGCGCCAGCAGCTCTTCGGGACAGCGAGGGGAGTATGGCTACACCTTC

j_gene: TRBJ2-7
v_gene: TRBV5-1
d_gene: -
abundance: -
CDR3aa: CASRLEGTVDEQYF
CDR3nt: TGCGCCAGCAGATTGGAAGGTACGGTAGACGAGCAGTACTTC

j_gene: TRBJ1-2
v_gene: TRBV10-3
d_gene: -
abundance: -
CDR3aa: CAISVDGANGYYGYTF
CDR3nt: TGTGCCATCAGTGTAGACGGAGCGAATGGGTACTATGGCTACACCTTC

j_gene: TRBJ2-4
v_gene: TRBV12-3/TRBV12-4
d_gene: -
abundance: -
CDR3aa: CASSWGVAIQYF
CDR3nt: TGTGCCAGCAGTTGGGGGGTGGCCATTCAGTACTTC

j_gene: TRBJ2-3
v_gene: TRBV27
d_gene: -
abundance: few
CDR3aa: CASSLYRDPDTQYF
CDR3nt: TGTGCCAGCAGTTTATACAGGGACCCAGATACGCAGTATTTT

j_gene: TRBJ2-5
v_gene: TRBV28
d_gene: -
abundance: -
CDR3aa: CASSLPTGLPQETQYF
CDR3nt: TGTGCCAGCAGTTTACCCACAGGGTTGCCCCAAGAGACCCAGTACTTC

j_gene: TRBJ1-2
v_gene: TRBV6-5
d_gene: -
abundance: few
CDR3aa: CASSYSRQGLGYGYTF
CDR3nt: TGTGCCAGCAGTTACTCGCGGCAGGGGTTGGGCTATGGCTACACCTTC

j_gene: TRBJ1-5
v_gene: TRBV7-9
d_gene: -
abundance: few
CDR3aa: CASSPGVAQPQHF
CDR3nt: TGTGCCAGCAGCCCGGGGGTGGCTCAGCCCCAGCATTTT

j_gene: TRBJ1-2
v_gene: TRBV30
d_gene: TRBD1
abundance: few
CDR3aa: CAWDRQGGYGYTF
CDR3nt: TGTGCCTGGGATAGACAGGGTGGCTATGGCTACACCTTC

j_gene: TRBJ2-1
v_gene: TRBV5-6
d_gene: TRBD2
abundance: once
CDR3aa: CASSLAVAGGTKDNEQFF
CDR3nt: TGTGCCAGCAGCTTGGCCGTAGCGGGGGGAACAAAGGACAATGAGCAGTTCTTC

j_gene: TRBJ2-7
v_gene: TRBV6-5
d_gene: TRBD1
abundance: few
CDR3aa: CASSYSTGERSYEQYF
CDR3nt: TGTGCCAGCAGTTACTCCACAGGGGAACGTTCCTACGAGCAGTACTTC

j_gene: TRBJ2-5
v_gene: TRBV14
d_gene: -
abundance: many
CDR3aa: CASSRLQWETQYF
CDR3nt: TGTGCCAGCAGCCGATTACAGTGGGAGACCCAGTACTTC

j_gene: TRBJ1-2
v_gene: TRBV7-9
d_gene: -
abundance: -
CDR3aa: CASSGGQKLYGYTF
CDR3nt: TGTGCCAGCAGCGGAGGACAGAAACTCTATGGCTACACCTTC

j_gene: TRBJ1-1
v_gene: TRBV6-2/TRBV6-3
d_gene: -
abundance: few
CDR3aa: CASSFVQSEAFF
CDR3nt: TGTGCCAGCAGTTTCGTACAGAGCGAAGCTTTCTTT

j_gene: TRBJ2-3
v_gene: TRBV5-1
d_gene: -
abundance: -
CDR3aa: CASSQGDETQYF
CDR3nt: TGCGCCAGCAGCCAAGGGGATGAGACGCAGTATTTT

j_gene: TRBJ1-1
v_gene: TRBV6-1
d_gene: -
abundance: -
CDR3aa: CASSEIGFMNTEAFF
CDR3nt: TGTGCCAGCAGTGAGATAGGATTCATGAACACTGAAGCTTTCTTT

j_gene: TRBJ2-3
v_gene: TRBV12-3/TRBV12-4
d_gene: TRBD2
abundance: -
CDR3aa: CASRKAGGPFFTDTQYF
CDR3nt: TGTGCCAGCAGAAAAGCGGGGGGCCCATTCTTCACAGATACGCAGTATTTT

j_gene: TRBJ2-3
v_gene: TRBV6-1
d_gene: TRBD2
abundance: -
CDR3aa: CASSARGGGAPGTQYF
CDR3nt: TGTGCCAGCAGTGCCCGCGGCGGGGGGGCCCCCGGTACGCAGTATTTT

j_gene: TRBJ2-1
v_gene: TRBV2
d_gene: TRBD2
abundance: few
CDR3aa: CATDGGALNEQFF
CDR3nt: TGTGCCACCGACGGGGGGGCCTTAAATGAGCAGTTCTTC

j_gene: TRBJ2-1
v_gene: TRBV28
d_gene: TRBD2
abundance: -
CDR3aa: CASSLRGLAPTLVSYNEQFF
CDR3nt: TGTGCCAGCAGTTTACGGGGACTAGCGCCTACCTTAGTTTCCTACAATGAGCAGTTCTTC

j_gene: TRBJ1-2
v_gene: TRBV28
d_gene: TRBD1
abundance: few
CDR3aa: CASSLEGAGYGYTF
CDR3nt: TGTGCCAGCAGTCTCGAGGGGGCGGGCTATGGCTACACCTTC

j_gene: TRBJ1-1
v_gene: TRBV11-2
d_gene: -
abundance: -
CDR3aa: CASSSAGLRDTEAFF
CDR3nt: TGTGCCAGCAGCTCCGCAGGCCTGCGGGACACTGAAGCTTTCTTT

j_gene: TRBJ1-1
v_gene: TRBV20-1
d_gene: -
abundance: -
CDR3aa: CSARDWGENTEAFF
CDR3nt: TGCAGTGCTAGAGATTGGGGGGAGAACACTGAAGCTTTCTTT

j_gene: TRBJ2-3
v_gene: TRBV5-1
d_gene: -
abundance: -
CDR3aa: CASEAADTQYF
CDR3nt: TGCGCCAGCGAAGCTGCGGATACGCAGTATTTT

j_gene: TRBJ2-3
v_gene: TRBV6-5
d_gene: TRBD1
abundance: -
CDR3aa: CASSADRGLIQDTQYF
CDR3nt: TGTGCCAGCAGCGCCGACAGGGGTTTGATTCAAGATACGCAGTATTTT

j_gene: TRBJ2-1
v_gene: TRBV20-1
d_gene: -
abundance: -
CDR3aa: CSARALPRPGEWNEQFF
CDR3nt: TGCAGTGCTAGAGCCCTCCCCCGGCCAGGGGAGTGGAATGAGCAGTTCTTC

j_gene: TRBJ2-3
v_gene: TRBV9
d_gene: TRBD2
abundance: once
CDR3aa: CASSVGHSGLTDTQYF
CDR3nt: TGTGCCAGCAGCGTAGGACATAGCGGGCTCACAGATACGCAGTATTTT

j_gene: TRBJ1-5
v_gene: TRBV30
d_gene: TRBD1
abundance: -
CDR3aa: CAWKGTGGEQPQHF
CDR3nt: TGTGCCTGGAAGGGGACAGGGGGCGAACAGCCCCAGCATTTT

j_gene: TRBJ2-7
v_gene: TRBV4-2
d_gene: -
abundance: few
CDR3aa: CASSQELSSSMVYEQYF
CDR3nt: TGTGCCAGCAGCCAAGAGTTGAGCTCCTCAATGGTCTACGAGCAGTACTTC

j_gene: TRBJ2-7
v_gene: TRBV27
d_gene: -
abundance: -
CDR3aa: CAGSLRAGANEQYF
CDR3nt: TGTGCCGGCAGTTTAAGGGCAGGGGCTAACGAGCAGTACTTC

j_gene: TRBJ2-7
v_gene: TRBV4-1
d_gene: -
abundance: -
CDR3aa: CASSQDLASDSYEQYF
CDR3nt: TGCGCCAGCAGCCAAGACTTGGCTAGCGATTCCTACGAGCAGTACTTC

j_gene: TRBJ2-4
v_gene: TRBV9
d_gene: -
abundance: -
CDR3aa: CASSVDGRARNIQYF
CDR3nt: TGTGCCAGCAGCGTAGATGGCAGGGCTAGGAACATTCAGTACTTC

j_gene: TRBJ2-1
v_gene: TRBV9
d_gene: -
abundance: many
CDR3aa: CASSVEDSPGPQFF
CDR3nt: TGTGCCAGCAGCGTAGAAGACTCCCCCGGCCCGCAGTTCTTC

j_gene: TRBJ2-7
v_gene: TRBV9
d_gene: -
abundance: -
CDR3aa: CASSVDRGAKSLYEQYF
CDR3nt: TGTGCCAGCAGCGTAGATAGGGGGGCTAAATCCCTCTACGAGCAGTACTTC

j_gene: TRBJ2-7
v_gene: TRBV25-1
d_gene: -
abundance: -
CDR3aa: CASSVTDRPYEQYF
CDR3nt: TGTGCCAGCAGTGTTACGGACAGACCCTACGAGCAGTACTTC

j_gene: TRBJ2-7
v_gene: TRBV21-1
d_gene: -
abundance: -
CDR3aa: CASSNGKGQGTYEQYF
CDR3nt: TGTGCCAGCAGCAACGGGAAGGGACAGGGAACCTACGAGCAGTACTTC

j_gene: TRBJ1-1
v_gene: TRBV29-1
d_gene: -
abundance: -
CDR3aa: CSVELGFVTYTEAFF
CDR3nt: TGCAGCGTTGAACTGGGGTTCGTAACGTACACTGAAGCTTTCTTT

j_gene: TRBJ2-7
v_gene: TRBV5-1
d_gene: -
abundance: -
CDR3aa: CASSPGLAQYEQYF
CDR3nt: TGCGCCAGCAGCCCCGGACTCGCCCAATACGAGCAGTACTTC

j_gene: TRBJ1-2
v_gene: TRBV24-1
d_gene: -
abundance: few
CDR3aa: CATRDQGYGYTF
CDR3nt: TGTGCCACCAGAGATCAGGGCTATGGCTACACCTTC

j_gene: TRBJ2-1
v_gene: TRBV9
d_gene: -
abundance: few
CDR3aa: CASSVGVGESGTYNEQFF
CDR3nt: TGTGCCAGCAGCGTAGGAGTAGGTGAGAGCGGTACCTACAATGAGCAGTTCTTC

j_gene: TRBJ2-2
v_gene: TRBV5-1
d_gene: -
abundance: many
CDR3aa: CASSLDSGELFF
CDR3nt: TGCGCCAGCAGCTTGGATTCCGGGGAGCTGTTTTTT

j_gene: TRBJ2-7
v_gene: TRBV27
d_gene: TRBD1
abundance: few
CDR3aa: CASSPEAGTGGYEQYF
CDR3nt: TGTGCCAGCAGTCCCGAAGCCGGGACAGGGGGCTACGAGCAGTACTTC

j_gene: TRBJ1-5
v_gene: TRBV2
d_gene: -
abundance: -
CDR3aa: CASSELMGQQPQHF
CDR3nt: TGTGCCAGCAGTGAATTAATGGGGCAACAGCCCCAGCATTTT

j_gene: TRBJ2-2
v_gene: TRBV3-1
d_gene: -
abundance: -
CDR3aa: CASSTSGRVAGELFF
CDR3nt: TGTGCCAGCAGCACCTCGGGCAGGGTCGCCGGGGAGCTGTTTTTT

j_gene: TRBJ2-7
v_gene: TRBV29-1
d_gene: -
abundance: -
CDR3aa: CSVEFGGIRDEQYF
CDR3nt: TGCAGCGTTGAATTTGGGGGTATTAGGGACGAGCAGTACTTC

j_gene: TRBJ1-2
v_gene: TRBV20-1
d_gene: -
abundance: -
CDR3aa: CSALQTQGVYGYTF
CDR3nt: TGCAGTGCCCTACAAACTCAGGGAGTCTATGGCTACACCTTC

j_gene: TRBJ1-2
v_gene: TRBV5-6
d_gene: -
abundance: few
CDR3aa: CASSHLKQGLYGYTF
CDR3nt: TGTGCCAGCAGCCACCTAAAACAGGGCCTCTATGGCTACACCTTC

j_gene: TRBJ2-7
v_gene: TRBV12-3/TRBV12-4
d_gene: -
abundance: -
CDR3aa: CASSLRAGAYYEQYF
CDR3nt: TGTGCCAGCAGTTTACGGGCAGGGGCATATTACGAGCAGTACTTC

j_gene: TRBJ2-7
v_gene: TRBV20-1
d_gene: -
abundance: -
CDR3aa: CSAKGADSYEQYF
CDR3nt: TGCAGTGCCAAAGGGGCCGACTCCTACGAGCAGTACTTC

j_gene: TRBJ2-7
v_gene: TRBV5-1
d_gene: TRBD1
abundance: -
CDR3aa: CASSASGQIYEQYF
CDR3nt: TGCGCCAGCAGCGCCTCGGGACAGATTTACGAGCAGTACTTC

j_gene: TRBJ1-2
v_gene: TRBV2
d_gene: -
abundance: -
CDR3aa: CASSLGRLGGYTF
CDR3nt: TGTGCCAGCAGCCTTGGACGGCTGGGTGGCTACACCTTC

j_gene: TRBJ2-7
v_gene: TRBV6-5
d_gene: -
abundance: -
CDR3aa: CASIPSDILHEQYF
CDR3nt: TGTGCCAGCATTCCGTCAGACATCCTCCACGAGCAGTACTTC

j_gene: TRBJ1-2
v_gene: TRBV14
d_gene: -
abundance: -
CDR3aa: CASSQGRGPYGYTF
CDR3nt: TGTGCCAGCAGCCAAGGGAGAGGGCCCTATGGCTACACCTTC

j_gene: TRBJ2-3
v_gene: TRBV21-1
d_gene: -
abundance: few
CDR3aa: CASSTHGALATDTQYF
CDR3nt: TGTGCCAGCAGCACTCATGGGGCTCTAGCAACAGATACGCAGTATTTT

j_gene: TRBJ2-7
v_gene: TRBV2
d_gene: -
abundance: -
CDR3aa: CASRRETFGGDEQYF
CDR3nt: TGTGCCAGCAGGCGGGAAACCTTTGGTGGTGACGAGCAGTACTTC